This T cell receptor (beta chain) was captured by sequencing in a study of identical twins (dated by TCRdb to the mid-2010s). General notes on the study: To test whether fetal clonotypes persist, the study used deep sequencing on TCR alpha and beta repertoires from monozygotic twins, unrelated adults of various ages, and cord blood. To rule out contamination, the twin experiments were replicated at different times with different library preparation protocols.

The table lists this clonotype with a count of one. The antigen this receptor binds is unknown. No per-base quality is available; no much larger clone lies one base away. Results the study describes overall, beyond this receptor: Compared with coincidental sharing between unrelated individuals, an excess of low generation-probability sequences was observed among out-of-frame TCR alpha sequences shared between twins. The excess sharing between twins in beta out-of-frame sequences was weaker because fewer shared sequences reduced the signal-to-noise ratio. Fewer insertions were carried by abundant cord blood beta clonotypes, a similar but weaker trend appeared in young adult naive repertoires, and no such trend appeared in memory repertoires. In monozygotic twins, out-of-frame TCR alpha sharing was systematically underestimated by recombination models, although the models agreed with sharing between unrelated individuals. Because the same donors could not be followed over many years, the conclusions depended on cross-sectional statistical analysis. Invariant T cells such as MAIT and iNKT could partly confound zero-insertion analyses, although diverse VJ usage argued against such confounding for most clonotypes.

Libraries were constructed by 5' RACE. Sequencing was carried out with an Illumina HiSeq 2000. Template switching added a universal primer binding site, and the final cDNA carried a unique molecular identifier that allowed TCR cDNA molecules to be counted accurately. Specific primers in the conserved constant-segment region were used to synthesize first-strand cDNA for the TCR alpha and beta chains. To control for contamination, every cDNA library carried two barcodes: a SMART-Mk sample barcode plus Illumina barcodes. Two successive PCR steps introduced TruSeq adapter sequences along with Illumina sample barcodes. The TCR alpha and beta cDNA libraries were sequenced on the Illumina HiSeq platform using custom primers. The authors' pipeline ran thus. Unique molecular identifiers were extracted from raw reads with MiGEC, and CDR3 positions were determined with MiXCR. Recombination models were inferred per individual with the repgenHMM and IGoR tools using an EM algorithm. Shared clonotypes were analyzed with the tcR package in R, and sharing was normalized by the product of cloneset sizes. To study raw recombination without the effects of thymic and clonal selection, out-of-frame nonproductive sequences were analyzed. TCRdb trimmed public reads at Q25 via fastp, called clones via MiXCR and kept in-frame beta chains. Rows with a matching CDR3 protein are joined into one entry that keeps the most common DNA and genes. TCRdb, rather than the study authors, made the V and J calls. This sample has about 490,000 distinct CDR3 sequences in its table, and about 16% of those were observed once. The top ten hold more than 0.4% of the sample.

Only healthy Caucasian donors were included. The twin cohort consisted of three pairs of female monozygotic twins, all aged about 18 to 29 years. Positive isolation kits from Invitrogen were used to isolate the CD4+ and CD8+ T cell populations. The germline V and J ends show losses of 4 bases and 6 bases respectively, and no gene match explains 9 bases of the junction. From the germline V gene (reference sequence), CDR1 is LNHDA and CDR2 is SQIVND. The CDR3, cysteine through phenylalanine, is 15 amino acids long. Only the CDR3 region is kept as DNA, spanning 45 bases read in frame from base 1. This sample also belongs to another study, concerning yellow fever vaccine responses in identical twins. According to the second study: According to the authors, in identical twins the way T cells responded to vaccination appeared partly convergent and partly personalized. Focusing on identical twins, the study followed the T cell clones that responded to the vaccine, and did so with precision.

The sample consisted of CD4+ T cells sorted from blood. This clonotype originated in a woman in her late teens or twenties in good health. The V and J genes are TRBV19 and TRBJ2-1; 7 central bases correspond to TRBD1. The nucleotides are TGTGCCAGTAGTACCAGGACAGGTCCTACCAATGAGCAGTTCTTC. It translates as CASSTRTGPTNEQFF. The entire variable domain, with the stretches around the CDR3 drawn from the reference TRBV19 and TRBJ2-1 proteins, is DGGITQSPKYLFRKEGQNVTLSCEQNLNHDAMYWYRQDPGQGLRLIYYSQIVNDFQKGDIAEGYSVSREKKESFPLTVTSAQKNPTAFYLCASSTRTGPTNEQFFGPGTRLTVL.